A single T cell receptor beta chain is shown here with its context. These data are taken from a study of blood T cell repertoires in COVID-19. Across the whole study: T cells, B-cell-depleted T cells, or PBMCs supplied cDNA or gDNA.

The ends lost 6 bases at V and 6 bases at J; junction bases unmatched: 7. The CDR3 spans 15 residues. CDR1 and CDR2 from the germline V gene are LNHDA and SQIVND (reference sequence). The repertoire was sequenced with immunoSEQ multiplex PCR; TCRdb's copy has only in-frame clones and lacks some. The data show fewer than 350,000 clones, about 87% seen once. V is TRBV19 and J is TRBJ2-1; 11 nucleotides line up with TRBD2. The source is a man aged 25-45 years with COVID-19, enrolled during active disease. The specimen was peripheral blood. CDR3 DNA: TGTGCCAGTAGCATAACTAGCGGGAGCCGCAATGAGCAGTTCTTC. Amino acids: CASSITSGSRNEQFF. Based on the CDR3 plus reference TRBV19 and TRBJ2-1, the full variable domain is DGGITQSPKYLFRKEGQNVTLSCEQNLNHDAMYWYRQDPGQGLRLIYYSQIVNDFQKGDIAEGYSVSREKKESFPLTVTSAQKNPTAFYLCASSITSGSRNEQFFGPGTRLTVL.